The subject of this entry is one T cell receptor (beta chain). This clonotype was observed many times. The antigen it binds to is not known. The sample holds no much larger clone one base away, and base qualities are not on file. The entry originates in a study of response to subunit inactivated influenza vaccine (dated by TCRdb to 2017 to 2018). Regarding the complete study: Deep quantitative profiling of the T cell receptor repertoire was used in the study to follow responses to a trivalent subunit inactivated influenza vaccine. Study-level results and caveats: According to the authors, only a limited number of new T cells may be recruited by each seasonal influenza vaccination.

Libraries came from RT-PCR. The sequencing machine was an Illumina HiSeq 2500. The public sequencing data were trimmed at Q25 with fastp and processed into clonotypes with MiXCR by TCRdb, which kept only in-frame beta chains. All rows with the same CDR3 protein become a single entry with the most common DNA and genes. Present in this sample are about 540,000 distinct CDR3 sequences, roughly a quarter of which were seen just once. Clones ranked in the top ten supply 2.5% to 3% of the sample. The CDR3 starts with the cysteine, ends with the phenylalanine, and has 15 residues. The CDR3 DNA has 45 bases and is translated from base 1. The junction carries 21 bases between V and J, which are trimmed by 4 bases and 13 bases respectively. From a lookup of the germline V gene, CDR1 and CDR2 are SGHRS and YFSETQ. This sample was also put to use in a study of T cells expressing NK-cell markers. The second paper states: The TCR beta cDNA libraries were made using 5'RACE template switching, a step that added both a universal primer site and unique molecular identifiers. About eight donors provided sorted CD3+CD56+NKG2C+, CD3+CD56+NKG2C- and CD3+CD56-NKG2C+ T-cell subsets, whose TCR beta-chain repertoires were profiled. Among the eight sequenced donors, only one was HCMV-seronegative, while the other seven were HCMV-seropositive. To restrict sorting to alphabetaTCR-expressing T cells, an anti-gammadeltaTCR antibody was added in several experiments. In a handful of donors, the dominant CD3+CD56+NKG2C+ clonotypes were found to rank among the top 10 CD8+ clonotypes and to make up 1.0-7.0% of CD8+ T cells. Those dominant clonotypes were again the most abundant among CD3+CD56-NKG2C+ cells in a handful of donors, at roughly 25-60.1%. Whether the expanded NKG2C-expressing T cell clones were specific for HCMV antigens remained unclear. The study sequenced eight donors, all healthy volunteers chosen at random: three men and five women. HCMV-specific IgG was detected in serum with a commercial ELISA kit to determine HCMV serostatus. Ficoll density gradient centrifugation was used to isolate peripheral blood mononuclear cells from blood. Using Miltenyi isolation kits, CD4+ and CD8+ T cells were isolated from PBMC through magnetic immunoseparation. Synthesis of cDNA was primed from the TCR beta constant segment and was followed by two consecutive PCR amplification steps. The libraries were sequenced on Illumina HiSeq 2000/2500, MiSeq or NextSeq, producing 2 x 150 bp reads. MIGEC was used to demultiplex reads and group reads by UMI, and MiTCR was used to assemble and quantify clonotypes. Only TCR cDNA sequences supported by at least two reads were kept to exclude erroneous sequences. The tcR package was used for downstream repertoire analysis, and clonotypes were matched between fractions using CDR3 nucleotide sequence together with V segment. VDJmatch was used to annotate antigen specificity against VDJdb, with one amino acid substitution in CDR3 permitted.

The V and J genes are TRBV5-1 and TRBJ1-6; a tentative D call is TRBD1 (6 bases match). The clonotype comes from a man in his fifties or sixties who received an inactivated influenza vaccine. Donor details come from another sample of the same person, matched by shared clones. The sequencing here drew on CD4+ T cells sorted from PBMCs, taken 12 days after vaccination. The DNA is as follows: TGCGCCAGCAGCCGCACCGCAGGGGCCCGATCGCCCCTCCACTTT. Its translation is CASSRTAGARSPLHF.